The entry that follows covers one T cell receptor beta chain sequence. Authors' methods: By means of reference gene primer amplification, nucleated cell counts were estimated. Clones were sequenced by immunoSEQ multiplex PCR, and TCRdb holds only the in-frame ones, with some missing. That table supplies the V and J calls and clone size; D and trimming were determined from the DNA. In the table there are fewer than 35,000 clones, around 89% of which are singletons. This sample was taken from a study of blood T cell repertoires in COVID-19. Study background: The samples span acute and convalescent COVID-19 from the United States, Italy and Spain. PBMCs, B-cell-depleted T cells, or T cells provided the cDNA or gDNA that made up the material.

Germline V gene lookup returns CDR1 LNHDA and CDR2 SQIVND (reference sequence). The CDR3 covers 16 residues. V was shortened by 2 bases and J by 2 bases, with 10 bases between the two germline ends. Sequenced material: peripheral blood. This TCR was recovered from a man in his fifties or sixties with active COVID-19. J is TRBJ2-6 and V is TRBV19, with TRBD2 as a possible D gene (5 bases). The CDR3 bases are TGTGCCAGTAGTATAAGGGCGGGTGCTGGGGCCAACGTCCTGACTTTC. Its translation: CASSIRAGAGANVLTF.